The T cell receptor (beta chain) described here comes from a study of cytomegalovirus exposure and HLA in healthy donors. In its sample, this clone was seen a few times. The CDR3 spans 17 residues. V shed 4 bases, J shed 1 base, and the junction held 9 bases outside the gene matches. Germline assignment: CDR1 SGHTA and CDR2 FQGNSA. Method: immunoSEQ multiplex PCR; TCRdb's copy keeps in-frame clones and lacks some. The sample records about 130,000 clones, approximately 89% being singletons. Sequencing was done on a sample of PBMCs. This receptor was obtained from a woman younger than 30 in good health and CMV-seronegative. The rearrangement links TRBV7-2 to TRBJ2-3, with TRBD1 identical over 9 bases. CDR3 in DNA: TGTGCCAGCAGCTCAGGGACAGGGTATTGGGGCACAGATACGCAGTATTTT. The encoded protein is CASSSGTGYWGTDTQYF.